These 29 T cell receptor beta chains came from one sample sequenced in a study of T cell responses to AZD1222 COVID-19 vaccine (dated by TCRdb to the early 2020s). The time point label, read with the paper, signifies: baseline before first vaccination. Library prep was done by the immunoSEQ multiplex PCR assay. Imported from immuneACCESS, the table was reduced by TCRdb to in-frame sequences with V and J called. These copies leave out some clones; in studies compared against another copy, an unresolved V gene accounts for under half, and the cause of the remainder is not known. The sample table lists 130,000 to 150,000 clones, approximately 92% of them with a count of one. The ten largest clones take up 1.6% of the sample. The source material was peripheral blood, sampled on day 0 of AZD1222 vaccination. These TCRs come from an adult in good health.

CDR3 region: CASTLLQSGTGLRTDTQYF. The CDR3, as DNA: TGTGCCAGCACCCTTTTACAATCCGGGACAGGTCTTCGCACAGATACGCAGTATTTT. V and J are TRBV28 and TRBJ2-3; 8 bases align to TRBD1. V lost 7 bases and J lost 1; bases outside the gene matches: 19. The CDR3 consists of 19 residues. The germline V gene has CDR1 MDHEN and CDR2 SYDVKM.

This chain connects TRBV7-9 to TRBJ1-2; 7 nucleotides agree with TRBD1. V lost 0 bases, J lost 7 bases, and 2 bases stayed unmatched. Germline V gene sequence: CDR1 SEHNR, CDR2 FQNEAQ (reference sequence). The CDR3 runs 13 residues. The CDR3: CASSLAGGSGYTF. Here the CDR3 DNA reads TGTGCCAGCAGCTTAGCAGGGGGCAGTGGCTACACCTTC.

The J gene is TRBJ2-2, the V gene TRBV7-8, with D unresolved. Trimming removed 5 bases from V and 7 bases from J, with 14 bases in between. In germline, CDR1 is SGHVS, CDR2 FQNEAQ. The CDR3 sequence is 14 residues long. The CDR3 DNA follows: TGTGCCAGCAGCCTTGAATCCGGACGCGGGGAGCTGTTTTTT. This gives the protein CASSLESGRGELFF.

This chain connects TRBV6-1 to TRBJ2-2; D gene uncertain. Germline V gene lookup returns CDR1 MNHNS and CDR2 SASEGT. The CDR3 runs 14 residues. V was shortened by 3 bases and J by 6 bases, with 11 bases between the two germline ends. Written as DNA, the CDR3 is TGTGCCAGCAGTGAGGGCCTCGGTGCCGGGGAGCTGTTTTTT. Translating it yields CASSEGLGAGELFF.

The CDR3 loop is CASSPREREQFF. The CDR3 DNA sequence: TGTGCCAGCAGCCCACGGGAGCGCGAGCAGTTCTTC. The chain couples TRBV21-1 to TRBJ2-1; TRBD2 is the table's D call, not checked against the DNA. TRBV21-1 corresponds to a pseudogene. The CDR3 contains 12 residues.

The chain is built from TRBV10-3 and TRBJ2-7, with D perhaps matching TRBD2 (6 bases). Germline V gene lookup returns CDR1 ENHRY and CDR2 SYGVKD. The CDR3 extends over 15 amino acids. Trimming took 8 bases from V and 5 from J, leaving 22 bases between them. The CDR3 coding sequence is TGTGCCATCCGGGCGGGGCAGGGAGTGTTGAACGAGCAGTACTTC. Translation: CAIRAGQGVLNEQYF.

The rearrangement joins TRBV2 to TRBJ2-5; no firm D call. V shed 2 bases and J shed 7 bases, with 17 bases lying between them. Germline lookup yields CDR1 SNHLY and CDR2 FYNNEI. This CDR3 has 15 amino acids. CDR3 residues: CASSESSVFFGTQYF. CDR3 DNA: TGTGCCAGCAGTGAAAGCTCAGTCTTTTTCGGGACCCAGTACTTC. Filled out from reference TRBV2 and TRBJ2-5, the complete variable domain reads EPEVTQTPSHQVTQMGQEVILRCVPISNHLYFYWYRQILGQKVEFLVSFYNNEISEKSEIFDDQFSVERPDGSNFTLKIRSTKLEDSAMYFCASSESSVFFGTQYFGPGTRLLVL.

This clone was seen a single time. V is TRBV7-2 and J is TRBJ1-2; no clear D gene. V lost 8 bases to trimming and J lost 0 bases, with 13 bases between them. This CDR3 has 14 amino acids. CDR1 is SGHTA, CDR2 FQGNSA, per germline. The CDR3 DNA follows: TGTGCCAGCCTCACCATCCGGGCTAACTATGGCTACACCTTC. The encoded protein is CASLTIRANYGYTF.

This chain links TRBV19 with TRBJ1-1, with 9 bases fitting TRBD1. Per the germline V gene, CDR1 is LNHDA and CDR2 is SQIVND (reference sequence). The CDR3 is 14 residues long. V lost 8 bases to trimming and J lost 1 base; unmatched junction nucleotides: 5. The CDR3 loop is CASWTGATNTEAFF. In DNA, the CDR3 is TGTGCCAGTTGGACAGGGGCGACGAACACTGAAGCTTTCTTT.

The rearrangement joins TRBV18 to TRBJ1-6; D ambiguous. Trimming took off 4 bases at V and 5 bases at J, with 9 bases between the two ends. This CDR3 spans 14 amino acids. Germline V CDR1 and CDR2: KGHSH, LQKENI. The CDR3 DNA reads TGTGCCAGCTCACGAGGCGGTAATAATTCACCCCTCCACTTT. Residues: CASSRGGNNSPLHF. Full variable domain (outside the CDR3, taken from reference TRBV18 and TRBJ1-6): NAGVMQNPRHLVRRRGQEARLRCSPMKGHSHVYWYRQLPEEGLKFMVYLQKENIIDESGMPKERFSAEFPKEGPSILRIQQVVRGDSAAYFCASSRGGNNSPLHFGNGTRLTVT.

The V gene is TRBV27, the J gene TRBJ1-6; possible D gene TRBD1, 5 bases. Looked up from germline, CDR1 is MNHEY and CDR2 is SMNVEV (reference sequence). Trimming pared 5 bases from V and 5 bases from J, leaving 16 bases between. The CDR3 is 16 amino acids. The DNA for the CDR3 is TGTGCCAGCAGTCCCCTAGGCCAAGGGGATAATTCACCCCTCCACTTT. It is translated as CASSPLGQGDNSPLHF.

The rearrangement joins TRBV5-1 to TRBJ2-2; perhaps TRBD1 as D (5 bases). This CDR3 is 14 amino acids long. CDR1 and CDR2 from the germline V gene are SGHRS and YFSETQ. Trimming shortened V by 0 bases and J by 8 bases, and 11 bases separated the two germline ends. CDR3 sequence reads: CASSLEVRTGELFF. The CDR3 coding sequence is TGCGCCAGCAGCTTGGAGGTTAGGACAGGGGAGCTGTTTTTT.

The chain joins TRBV18 to TRBJ1-1; D not certain. Between the trimmed V and J ends, which lost 2 bases and 5 bases, there was a span of 3 bases. From germline, CDR1 is KGHSH and CDR2 LQKENI. CDR3 length equals 11 residues. The CDR3 sequence: CASSPETEAFF. CDR3 nucleotide sequence: TGTGCCAGCTCACCAGAAACTGAAGCTTTCTTT. The full variable domain, in which reference TRBV18 and TRBJ1-1 provide the parts outside the CDR3, is NAGVMQNPRHLVRRRGQEARLRCSPMKGHSHVYWYRQLPEEGLKFMVYLQKENIIDESGMPKERFSAEFPKEGPSILRIQQVVRGDSAAYFCASSPETEAFFGQGTRLTVV.

This chain uses TRBV6-1 with TRBJ2-7, with 8 bases fitting TRBD1. Germline-derived CDR1 and CDR2 are MNHNS and SASEGT. This CDR3 has 15 residues. J was trimmed by 3 bases and V by 2 bases; bases with no gene match: 6. The CDR3 DNA is TGTGCCAGCAGTGAATATACAGGGGGTGTCTACGAGCAGTACTTC. This encodes CASSEYTGGVYEQYF.

The chain joins TRBV9 to TRBJ2-7; 7 bases match TRBD2. The trim removed 0 bases at V and 5 bases at J, leaving 8 bases unmatched. CDR1 SGDLS and CDR2 YYNGEE come from the germline V gene. The CDR3 is 15 residues long. This CDR3 reads CASSVGSGEFDEQYF. The CDR3 bases are TGTGCCAGCAGCGTAGGAAGCGGGGAGTTCGACGAGCAGTACTTC.

The CDR3: CASSSTEGHRVVQPQHF. Here the CDR3 DNA reads TGTGCCAGCAGCTCCACGGAAGGACACAGGGTAGTACAGCCCCAGCATTTT. The rearrangement links TRBV5-6 to TRBJ1-5; a possible D gene is TRBD1 (6 bases). V lost 3 bases to trimming and J lost 7 bases, with 23 bases between them. Germline V gene sequence: CDR1 SGHDT, CDR2 YYEEEE. The CDR3 sequence is 17 residues long.

The genes are TRBV7-2 and TRBJ2-1, with a tentative D call TRBD1 (5 bases). V was cut by 3 bases and J by 5 bases, with 11 bases left in between. The CDR3 runs to 14 residues. Germline CDR1 reads SGHTA; CDR2 reads FQGNSA. CDR3 loop: CASSFWQGNNEQFF. The CDR3 DNA is TGTGCCAGCAGCTTCTGGCAGGGAAACAATGAGCAGTTCTTC.

V and J are TRBV10-2 and TRBJ2-7; 10 nucleotides align to TRBD2. The V segment lost 6 bases and the J segment 6 bases; nucleotides outside the gene matches: 8. CDR1 and CDR2 from the germline V gene are WSHSY and SAAADI. This CDR3 is 14 amino acids long. In DNA, the CDR3 is TGCGCCAGCAGGCCAGCGGGAGGGTCAGGCGAGCAGTACTTC. It codes for CASRPAGGSGEQYF.

In its sample, this clone was seen a few times. V is TRBV19 and J is TRBJ1-1, with TRBD1 matching over 9 bases. The CDR3 is 14 residues long. In germline, CDR1 is LNHDA, CDR2 SQIVND (reference sequence). V was clipped by 5 bases and J by 4 bases; unmatched bases: 5. The chain's CDR3 is CASSLDRGSTEAFF. CDR3 DNA: TGTGCCAGTAGTCTCGACAGGGGGAGCACTGAAGCTTTCTTT.

The rearrangement links TRBV24-1 to TRBJ1-4; TRBD1 might be the D (5 bases). Trimming left V 5 bases short and J 0 bases short, with 15 bases between. Germline V gene lookup returns CDR1 KGHDR and CDR2 SFDVKD. This CDR3 is 17 amino acids long. The CDR3 DNA follows: TGTGCCACCAGTGGTTTTGTCCAGGGTGCAACTAATGAAAAACTGTTTTTT. As protein: CATSGFVQGATNEKLFF.

The chain couples TRBV15 to TRBJ2-5; D perhaps matches TRBD1 (6 bases). The CDR3 covers 15 residues. Trimming removed 1 base from V and 1 base from J, with 10 bases in between. Germline V CDR1 and CDR2: LNHNV, YYDKDF (reference sequence). CDR3 amino acids: CATSRVKGVQETQYF. As DNA, the CDR3 is TGTGCCACCAGCAGAGTAAAGGGGGTCCAAGAGACCCAGTACTTC.

The chain carries TRBV28 and TRBJ2-5; tentative D call: TRBD2 (5 bases). Looked up from germline, CDR1 is MDHEN and CDR2 is SYDVKM. V was pared by 0 bases and J by 0 bases, with 17 bases between. The CDR3 runs to 18 residues. The CDR3 nucleotides are TGTGCCAGCAGTTTATGGATTGTCCAGAGGAGGAACCAAGAGACCCAGTACTTC. Protein sequence: CASSLWIVQRRNQETQYF.

The CDR3 DNA reads as TGTGCCAGCTCACAGGGACAGGGGAATAATTCACCCCTCCACTTT. It is translated as CASSQGQGNNSPLHF. The chain employs TRBV18 and TRBJ1-6; 10 bases align to TRBD1. Trimming took 4 bases from V and 5 from J; bases not matched to a gene: 2. The CDR3 spans 15 residues. CDR1 is KGHSH and CDR2 is LQKENI in the germline V gene.

The chain links TRBV27 to TRBJ1-5; maybe TRBD1 (5 bases). Germline V gene data show CDR1 as MNHEY and CDR2 as SMNVEV (reference sequence). The CDR3 covers 13 residues. The CDR3 DNA follows: TGTACCCATTGGGGGTTTCAGAATCAGCCCCAGCATTTT. It is translated as CTHWGFQNQPQHF.

The chain carries TRBV4-2 and TRBJ1-2; D gene unclear. The CDR3 loop spans 16 amino acids. Germline loops: CDR1 LGHNA, CDR2 YNFKEQ. The germline V and J ends were trimmed by 0 bases and 4 bases, with 15 bases remaining between them. The CDR3 sequence: CASSQDPLGLSYGYTF. CDR3 nucleotides: TGTGCCAGCAGCCAAGATCCTCTTGGTTTGTCCTATGGCTACACCTTC.

The chain links TRBV13 to TRBJ2-1; D is uncertain. CDR3 length equals 13 residues. CDR1 PRHDT and CDR2 FYEKMQ come from the germline V gene (reference sequence). Trimming left V 7 bases short and J 5 bases short, with 12 bases between. In nucleotides, the CDR3 is TGTGCCAGCACCTCCCCACGGGACAATGAGCAGTTCTTC. It encodes CASTSPRDNEQFF.

This chain connects TRBV19 to TRBJ1-1; D not resolved. The CDR3 runs 15 residues. Trimming left V 6 bases short and J 8 bases short, with 22 bases between. CDR1 LNHDA and CDR2 SQIVND come from the germline V gene (reference sequence). The CDR3 here is CASSVGLGAQREAFF. CDR3 DNA sequence: TGTGCCAGTAGCGTCGGGTTAGGAGCACAACGCGAAGCTTTCTTT.

This sequence joins TRBV7-9 and TRBJ1-4; D not certain. This CDR3 is 12 amino acids long. Trimming shortened V by 3 bases and J by 3 bases, and 2 bases separated the two germline ends. Germline V gene data show CDR1 as SEHNR and CDR2 as FQNEAQ (reference sequence). CDR3 in amino acids: CASSLANEKLFF. CDR3 nucleotide sequence: TGTGCCAGCAGCTTGGCTAATGAAAAACTGTTTTTT.

The CDR3 spells CASSDASGNTIYF. CDR3 in DNA: TGTGCCAGCAGTGACGCCTCTGGAAACACCATATATTTT. V gene TRBV6-1 combines with J gene TRBJ1-3; D not certain. The V gene's germline CDR1 is MNHNS and CDR2 SASEGT. The germline V and J ends were trimmed by 3 bases and 0 bases, with 3 bases remaining between them. The CDR3 consists of 13 residues.